The 9 T cell receptor beta chains below were found in one sample sequenced in a study of T cell responses to AZD1222 COVID-19 vaccine. Measured with immunoSEQ multiplex PCR; TCRdb has only the in-frame clones, and not every one. The table shows 110,000 to 150,000 clones, with over 80% occurring only once. The sequences come from peripheral blood, collected 28 days after the second AZD1222 dose. These receptors originate from an adult who received the AZD1222 COVID-19 vaccine.

The chain carries TRBV3-1 (or the pseudogene TRBV3-2) and TRBJ2-7; D may be TRBD2 (5 bases). The CDR3 length is 15 residues. The V gene lost 7 bases and the J gene lost 3 bases, with 19 bases spanning the gap. Germline values: CDR1 LGHDT, CDR2 YNNKEL (reference sequence). The CDR3 nucleotides are TGTGCCAGCACCCCGGGAAGGAGAGAAGACTACGAGCAGTACTTC. Its translation: CASTPGRREDYEQYF.

Only one count was recorded for this clone. The V gene is TRBV19, the J gene TRBJ2-2, with TRBD1 matching 12 bases. Per germline, CDR1 LNHDA and CDR2 SQIVND (reference sequence). Germline trimming cut 5 bases from V and 7 bases from J; bases unmatched to any gene: 11. This CDR3 is built from 17 residues. The CDR3 protein is CASSFSPGQGADGELFF. For the CDR3, the DNA is TGTGCCAGTAGTTTCTCACCGGGACAGGGGGCCGACGGGGAGCTGTTTTTT.

This clone was recorded a few times. V usage is TRBV28 and J usage is TRBJ1-5; D remains unclear. This CDR3 is 14 amino acids long. V was shortened by 7 bases and J by 0 bases, with 10 bases between the two germline ends. Germline V gene lookup returns CDR1 MDHEN and CDR2 SYDVKM. Here the CDR3 reads CASKTVYSNQPQHF. The CDR3 region has the DNA TGTGCCAGCAAAACGGTTTATAGCAATCAGCCCCAGCATTTT.

In this sample, this clone turned up once. The V gene is TRBV11-2, the J gene TRBJ1-4; D is ambiguous. Germline V CDR1 and CDR2: SGHAT, FQNNGV. This CDR3 region has 14 residues. Trimming removed 1 base from V and 1 base from J, with 4 bases in between. The chain's CDR3 is CASSLAGTNEKLFF. The CDR3 DNA is TGTGCCAGCAGCTTAGCAGGAACTAATGAAAAACTGTTTTTT.

This chain connects TRBV28 to TRBJ2-5; no reliable D call. Germline CDR1 and CDR2: MDHEN and SYDVKM. This CDR3 is 14 amino acids long. Trimming pared 7 bases from V and 2 bases from J, leaving 14 bases between. DNA of the CDR3: TGTGCCAGCACCATTGACACTGGACAAGAGACCCAGTACTTC. It yields the protein CASTIDTGQETQYF.

The rearrangement links TRBV7-2 to TRBJ2-5, with D possibly TRBD1 on 5 matching bases. The CDR3 totals 13 residues. CDR1 SGHTA and CDR2 FQGNSA come from the germline V gene. The V gene lost 5 bases and the J gene lost 5 bases, with 12 bases spanning the gap. The CDR3 reads CASSIRVRETQYF. CDR3 bases: TGTGCCAGCAGCATCAGGGTCCGGGAGACCCAGTACTTC.

The chain combines TRBV18 with TRBJ2-7; D unresolved. The CDR3 has 13 residues. With 1 base removed from V and 4 bases from J, the gap between germline ends came to 8 bases. Looked up from germline, CDR1 is KGHSH and CDR2 is LQKENI. The CDR3 nucleotides read TGTGCCAGCTCACCACATAGGGATTACGAGCAGTACTTC. Translation gives CASSPHRDYEQYF.

V gene TRBV6-5 combines with J gene TRBJ1-1, with 8 bases identical to TRBD1. Trimming removed 4 bases from V and 1 base from J; junction bases left unmatched: 8. The CDR3 length is 16 residues. The germline CDR1 and CDR2 sequences are MNHEY and SVGAGI. CDR3 residues: CASSFPGQAKNTEAFF. In nucleotides, the CDR3 is TGTGCCAGCAGTTTCCCGGGACAGGCCAAGAACACTGAAGCTTTCTTT.

This rearrangement joins TRBV6-5 to TRBJ1-2, with D perhaps matching TRBD1 (5 bases). Trimming stripped 5 bases from V and 5 bases from J, with 15 bases between. The CDR3 is 14 amino acids. Germline-derived CDR1 and CDR2 are MNHEY and SVGAGI. The CDR3 region is CASSRDHPSYGYTF. The CDR3 DNA reads TGTGCCAGCAGTCGGGACCACCCATCGTATGGCTACACCTTC.